Below are 7 T cell receptor beta chains sequenced from a single sample in a study of CD8+ T cells in alopecia areata. Treatment specified: oral pan-JAK inhibitor, 5-10 mg twice daily. Isolated RNA was reverse transcribed into cDNA used as the sequencing template. TCRdb keeps only in-frame clones here, not all; method: immunoSEQ multiplex PCR. This sample has some 180,000 clones; 50% to 65% occur once, and the top ten carry roughly 10%. The sample in question was CD8+ T cells sorted from blood, obtained at week 24, from a patient treated with tofacitinib. All receptors derive from a human donor with alopecia areata.

In this sample, this clone turned up a few times. The chain couples TRBV29-1 to TRBJ2-1; TRBD2 might be the D (5 bases). The CDR3 is made up of 11 amino acids. The ends were cut back, 4 bases at V and 6 bases at J, with 7 bases in the middle. CDR1 and CDR2 from the germline V gene are SQVTM and ANQGSEA. CDR3 DNA sequence: TGCAGCGTTGTGGAGGCCAATGAGCAGTTCTTC. This encodes CSVVEANEQFF.

The chain uses TRBV27 and TRBJ1-2, with D possibly being TRBD1 (5 bases). The V gene lost 5 bases and the J gene lost 6 bases, with 16 bases spanning the gap. The germline gives CDR1 MNHEY, CDR2 SMNVEV (reference sequence). The length of the CDR3 is 14 residues. The CDR3 DNA is TGTGCCAGCAGTCGCACTTCAGGGATCCATGGCTACACCTTC. As protein: CASSRTSGIHGYTF.

This sequence joins TRBV4-3 and TRBJ1-6; TRBD1 is a possible D gene (5 bases). CDR3 length equals 15 residues. Germline assignment: CDR1 LGHNA and CDR2 YSLEER. V was pared by 0 bases and J by 7 bases, with 10 bases between. CDR3 region: CASSQDQGLNSPLHF. The CDR3 region has the DNA TGCGCCAGCAGCCAAGATCAGGGTTTGAATTCACCCCTCCACTTT.

The table lists this clone with a few counts. The CDR3 nucleotides are TGTGCCAGCGCGGCGGCGAATCTCTATGGCTACACCTTC. Its translation: CASAAANLYGYTF. This chain joins TRBV27 and TRBJ1-2; no clear D gene. The CDR3 runs to 13 residues. Germline CDR1 is MNHEY and CDR2 is SMNVEV (reference sequence). The V end lost 8 bases, the J end lost 4 bases, and 14 bases lay between the germline ends.

The chain combines TRBV5-1 with TRBJ1-2, with TRBD1 matching over 10 bases. V gave up 4 bases and J gave up 3 bases; unmatched junction bases: 6. The germline V gene encodes CDR1 SGHRS and CDR2 YFSETQ. The CDR3 has 15 residues. The DNA of the CDR3 is TGCGCCAGCAGCGGCGGCGGACAGGGGGACTATGGCTACACCTTC. Residues: CASSGGGQGDYGYTF.

This chain uses TRBV2 with TRBJ1-1; the D gene is possibly TRBD1 (5 bases). The CDR3 is 14 amino acids. Germline V CDR1 and CDR2: SNHLY, FYNNEI. Trimming removed 6 bases at V and 1 base at J, with 12 bases between. The CDR3: CASSVGGENTEAFF. Written as DNA, the CDR3 is TGTGCCAGCAGCGTAGGAGGGGAGAACACTGAAGCTTTCTTT.

The J gene is TRBJ1-5, the V gene TRBV25-1, with 7 bases identical to TRBD1. The CDR3 runs to 15 residues. Germline CDR1 and CDR2: MGHDK and SYGVNS. Trimming cost V 9 bases and J 5 bases; bases outside gene matches: 13. DNA of the CDR3: TGTGCCAGTCGAGCCTCAGACAGGGTCGATCAGCCCCAGCATTTT. Translation: CASRASDRVDQPQHF.